These T cell receptor beta chains were read from a single sample in a study of graft-versus-host responses after intestinal transplantation. Repertoires were generated with immunoSEQ multiplex PCR, while TCRdb's copy carries only in-frame clones and drops some. The sample holds almost 15,000 clones, less than 80% seen once. The starting material was ileum tissue, obtained around 95 weeks after intestinal transplantation. These receptors were obtained from a human patient who received an intestinal transplant, so some T cells may come from the graft donor. The CDR3 runs from the conserved cysteine through the conserved F or W. Fields, in order: clone size, J gene, D gene, V gene, CDR3 DNA, CDR3 protein. A D gene is named only where the DNA matches it firmly. Size is stated for part of the rows, as once, few or many counts, or as a class when the clone is expanded.

clone size: -; J gene: TRBJ2-6; D gene: -; V gene: TRBV8-2; CDR3 DNA: TGTGGCAAAAAAAGTGCACAAAGTCGGGCCAACGTCCTGACTTTC; CDR3 protein: CGKKSAQSRANVLTF
clone size: -; J gene: TRBJ1-1; D gene: -; V gene: TRBV9; CDR3 DNA: TGTGCCAGCAGCGTATTGGGGGTGGGGGGACGCATGAACACTGAAGCTTTCTTT; CDR3 protein: CASSVLGVGGRMNTEAFF
clone size: -; J gene: TRBJ2-1; D gene: -; V gene: TRBV4-3; CDR3 DNA: TGCGCCAGCAGCCAAGATCACGGGAATGAGCAGTTCTTC; CDR3 protein: CASSQDHGNEQFF
clone size: -; J gene: TRBJ1-4; D gene: -; V gene: TRBV18; CDR3 DNA: TGTGCCAGCTCACCGGGGAGGGGTACGGAAAAACTGTTTTTT; CDR3 protein: CASSPGRGTEKLFF
clone size: -; J gene: TRBJ2-7; D gene: -; V gene: TRBV1; CDR3 DNA: TGCACCAGCAGCCCCATAATGGACAGGGTCTCCTACGAGCAGTACTTC; CDR3 protein: CTSSPIMDRVSYEQYF
clone size: -; J gene: TRBJ1-4; D gene: TRBD1; V gene: TRBV27; CDR3 DNA: TGTGCCAGCAGCCTGACAGGGGTCCGTGAAAAACTGTTTTTT; CDR3 protein: CASSLTGVREKLFF
clone size: -; J gene: TRBJ2-7; D gene: TRBD1; V gene: TRBV15; CDR3 DNA: TGTGCCACCAGCAGAGGGGGGACAGGGGCCTACGAGCAGTACTTC; CDR3 protein: CATSRGGTGAYEQYF
clone size: -; J gene: TRBJ1-1; D gene: TRBD1; V gene: TRBV7-2; CDR3 DNA: TGTGCCAGCAGCTATAACGGACAGGGCGGTGAAGCTTTCTTT; CDR3 protein: CASSYNGQGGEAFF
clone size: -; J gene: TRBJ2-7; D gene: -; V gene: TRBV5-8; CDR3 DNA: TGTGCCAGCAGCTCTCGTCTGGCCGGAGGCTACGAGCAGTACTTC; CDR3 protein: CASSSRLAGGYEQYF
clone size: few; J gene: TRBJ1-2; D gene: -; V gene: TRBV11-2; CDR3 DNA: TGTGCCAGCAGTCTAGGGGGAGGGGGTACGGATGGCTACACCTTC; CDR3 protein: CASSLGGGGTDGYTF
clone size: few; J gene: TRBJ2-7; D gene: -; V gene: TRBV27; CDR3 DNA: TGTGCCAGCAAAATCGGCGGGGGCCACTCCTACGAGCAGTACTTC; CDR3 protein: CASKIGGGHSYEQYF
clone size: once; J gene: TRBJ1-6; D gene: -; V gene: TRBV2; CDR3 DNA: TGTGCCAGCAGACAAAGGGAGATCAATTCACCCCTCCACTTT; CDR3 protein: CASRQREINSPLHF
clone size: once; J gene: TRBJ2-1; D gene: TRBD2; V gene: TRBV30; CDR3 DNA: TGTGCCTGGACGAGCGGGGGGGCCAATGAGCAGTTCTTC; CDR3 protein: CAWTSGGANEQFF
clone size: -; J gene: TRBJ2-4; D gene: -; V gene: TRBV4-1; CDR3 DNA: TGCGCCAGCAGCCAAGATCTAACAGAAAACATTCAGTACTTC; CDR3 protein: CASSQDLTENIQYF
clone size: -; J gene: TRBJ2-7; D gene: TRBD2; V gene: TRBV4-3; CDR3 DNA: TGCGCCAGCAGCCAAGATCGGGTCGAGTCTAGCGGGGGCGAGGGCGAGCAGTACTTC; CDR3 protein: CASSQDRVESSGGEGEQYF
clone size: -; J gene: TRBJ1-1; D gene: TRBD1; V gene: TRBV11-2; CDR3 DNA: TGTGCCAGCAGCTTAGGCCAGGGGGGTATTTCGGCTTTCTTT; CDR3 protein: CASSLGQGGISAFF
clone size: -; J gene: TRBJ1-2; D gene: TRBD1; V gene: TRBV7-8; CDR3 DNA: TGTGCCAGCAGCACCCGGGACAGGGGGCGTTTCGGGCTCTATGGCTACACCTTC; CDR3 protein: CASSTRDRGRFGLYGYTF
clone size: -; J gene: TRBJ2-1; D gene: -; V gene: TRBV30; CDR3 DNA: TGTGCCTGGAGTTTAGTAGCCCCCTACAATGAGCAGTTCTTC; CDR3 protein: CAWSLVAPYNEQFF
clone size: once; J gene: TRBJ2-5; D gene: TRBD2; V gene: TRBV7-6; CDR3 DNA: TGTGCCAGCAGCTGGGGACTAGCAGTCCAAGAGACCCAGTACTTC; CDR3 protein: CASSWGLAVQETQYF
clone size: medium-sized; J gene: TRBJ1-5; D gene: TRBD1; V gene: TRBV5-5; CDR3 DNA: TGTGCCAGCAGCCCGATCGGGACAGGCAATCAGCCCCAGCATTTT; CDR3 protein: CASSPIGTGNQPQHF
clone size: -; J gene: TRBJ1-1; D gene: -; V gene: TRBV7-9; CDR3 DNA: TGTGCCAGCAGCTGGCGACAGTCCCAGGTCACTGAAGCTTTCTTT; CDR3 protein: CASSWRQSQVTEAFF
clone size: few; J gene: TRBJ2-7; D gene: TRBD2; V gene: TRBV4-2; CDR3 DNA: TGTGCCAGCAGCCAAGGACTAGCGGGCTCCTACGAGCAGTACTTC; CDR3 protein: CASSQGLAGSYEQYF
clone size: -; J gene: TRBJ2-7; D gene: TRBD2; V gene: TRBV2; CDR3 DNA: TGTGCCAGCAGGGTTAGCGGGGGGTCGTACGAGCAGTACTTC; CDR3 protein: CASRVSGGSYEQYF
clone size: few; J gene: TRBJ1-3; D gene: -; V gene: TRBV5-1; CDR3 DNA: TGCGCCAGCAGCTTGACAGGGCCAAACTCTGGAAACACCATATATTTT; CDR3 protein: CASSLTGPNSGNTIYF
clone size: -; J gene: TRBJ2-1; D gene: -; V gene: TRBV18; CDR3 DNA: TGTGCCAGCTCACCAAAAGGAGACGAGCAGTTCTTC; CDR3 protein: CASSPKGDEQFF
clone size: -; J gene: TRBJ2-7; D gene: TRBD1; V gene: TRBV5-1; CDR3 DNA: TGCGCCAGCAGCTTGCGACAGGGCTCCTACGAGCAGTACTTC; CDR3 protein: CASSLRQGSYEQYF
clone size: few; J gene: TRBJ1-2; D gene: TRBD1; V gene: TRBV5-1; CDR3 DNA: TGCGCCAGCAGCGCCGCCGGGACAGGGAGGGGCTACACCTTC; CDR3 protein: CASSAAGTGRGYTF
clone size: once; J gene: TRBJ1-2; D gene: -; V gene: TRBV2; CDR3 DNA: TGTGCCAGCAGTGTCAGGGGCGTGCTTTATGGCTACACCTTC; CDR3 protein: CASSVRGVLYGYTF
clone size: -; J gene: TRBJ2-1; D gene: -; V gene: TRBV19; CDR3 DNA: TGTGCCAGCGCCCCGGACAGCTACAATGAGCAGTTCTTC; CDR3 protein: CASAPDSYNEQFF
clone size: -; J gene: TRBJ1-2; D gene: -; V gene: TRBV5-4; CDR3 DNA: TGTGCCAGCAGCCACGCGGGGGAATCTAACTATGGCTACACCTTC; CDR3 protein: CASSHAGESNYGYTF
clone size: -; J gene: TRBJ2-6; D gene: -; V gene: TRBV15; CDR3 DNA: TGTGCCACCAGCTCAGGGGACGGAATTTCTGGGGCCAACGTCCTGACTTTC; CDR3 protein: CATSSGDGISGANVLTF
clone size: -; J gene: TRBJ2-7; D gene: -; V gene: TRBV7-9; CDR3 DNA: TGTGCCAGCAGCCTTAACTACGAGCAGTACTTC; CDR3 protein: CASSLNYEQYF
clone size: -; J gene: TRBJ2-5; D gene: -; V gene: TRBV29-1; CDR3 DNA: TGCAGCGTTGAATACAACAGCCAAGAGACCCAGTACTTC; CDR3 protein: CSVEYNSQETQYF
clone size: -; J gene: TRBJ2-3; D gene: -; V gene: TRBV2; CDR3 DNA: TGCGCCAGCAGTGTCCGTGGTGGGCGGGCGTACACAGATACGCAGTATTTT; CDR3 protein: CASSVRGGRAYTDTQYF
clone size: -; J gene: TRBJ2-3; D gene: -; V gene: TRBV2; CDR3 DNA: TGTGCCAGCAGAAGAAGGTATCTAGCGACTAGCACAGATACGCAGTATTTT; CDR3 protein: CASRRRYLATSTDTQYF
clone size: -; J gene: TRBJ2-1; D gene: TRBD2; V gene: TRBV4-3; CDR3 DNA: TGCGCCAGCAGCCAAGATAATACGGGGGGGCCCAATGAGCAGTTCTTC; CDR3 protein: CASSQDNTGGPNEQFF
clone size: -; J gene: TRBJ1-1; D gene: TRBD1; V gene: TRBV6-5; CDR3 DNA: TGTGCCAGCAGTTACGACAGGGGAATGACTGAAGCTTTCTTT; CDR3 protein: CASSYDRGMTEAFF
clone size: few; J gene: TRBJ1-1; D gene: -; V gene: TRBV7-2; CDR3 DNA: TGTGCCAGCACCCCAAGCCGAAACACTGAAGCTTTCTTT; CDR3 protein: CASTPSRNTEAFF
clone size: -; J gene: TRBJ1-4; D gene: TRBD1; V gene: TRBV11-1; CDR3 DNA: TGTGCCAGCAGCTCCTCCAGGGGGCATGAAAAACTGTTTTTT; CDR3 protein: CASSSSRGHEKLFF
clone size: -; J gene: TRBJ2-2; D gene: -; V gene: TRBV5-4; CDR3 DNA: TGTGCCAGCAGCCCAATTACAGGGAACACCGGGGAGCTGTTTTTT; CDR3 protein: CASSPITGNTGELFF
clone size: -; J gene: TRBJ2-6; D gene: -; V gene: TRBV27; CDR3 DNA: TGTGCCAGCAGACCGGTTTTATCTGGGGCCAACGTCCTGACTTTC; CDR3 protein: CASRPVLSGANVLTF
clone size: -; J gene: TRBJ2-4; D gene: TRBD2; V gene: TRBV19; CDR3 DNA: TGTGCCAGTAGTATAACCTTCCTAGCGGGGACACCAAGCATTCAGTACTTC; CDR3 protein: CASSITFLAGTPSIQYF
clone size: few; J gene: TRBJ2-2; D gene: TRBD2; V gene: TRBV5-1; CDR3 DNA: TGCGCCAGCAGCTTTACTAGCGGTACCGGGGAGCTGTTTTTT; CDR3 protein: CASSFTSGTGELFF
clone size: few; J gene: TRBJ2-7; D gene: -; V gene: TRBV9; CDR3 DNA: TGTGCCAGCAGCGCCTCGGACAGCCACCCGCAGTACTTC; CDR3 protein: CASSASDSHPQYF
clone size: -; J gene: TRBJ2-2; D gene: TRBD1; V gene: TRBV13; CDR3 DNA: TGTGCCAGCAGCTCCTTCGACAGGGAAGACACCGGGGAGCTGTTTTTT; CDR3 protein: CASSSFDREDTGELFF
clone size: few; J gene: TRBJ2-3; D gene: TRBD2; V gene: TRBV2; CDR3 DNA: TGTGCCAGCAGTGGATTCGCTAGCGGGGGGACGGATACGCAGTATTTT; CDR3 protein: CASSGFASGGTDTQYF
clone size: -; J gene: TRBJ1-5; D gene: TRBD1; V gene: TRBV6-4; CDR3 DNA: TGTGCCAGCAGTCAAGTCGAGCATAGGACAGGGAATAGCAATCAGCCCCAGCATTTT; CDR3 protein: CASSQVEHRTGNSNQPQHF
clone size: -; J gene: TRBJ2-1; D gene: TRBD2; V gene: TRBV7-2; CDR3 DNA: TGTGCCAGCAGCTTATTAGCTAGCGGGGGCTTGAGCTCCTACAATGAGCAGTTCTTC; CDR3 protein: CASSLLASGGLSSYNEQFF
clone size: -; J gene: TRBJ2-1; D gene: TRBD1; V gene: TRBV11-3; CDR3 DNA: TGTGCCAGCAGCTTAAGCCCGGGACAGGGGACTTACAATGAGCAGTTCTTC; CDR3 protein: CASSLSPGQGTYNEQFF